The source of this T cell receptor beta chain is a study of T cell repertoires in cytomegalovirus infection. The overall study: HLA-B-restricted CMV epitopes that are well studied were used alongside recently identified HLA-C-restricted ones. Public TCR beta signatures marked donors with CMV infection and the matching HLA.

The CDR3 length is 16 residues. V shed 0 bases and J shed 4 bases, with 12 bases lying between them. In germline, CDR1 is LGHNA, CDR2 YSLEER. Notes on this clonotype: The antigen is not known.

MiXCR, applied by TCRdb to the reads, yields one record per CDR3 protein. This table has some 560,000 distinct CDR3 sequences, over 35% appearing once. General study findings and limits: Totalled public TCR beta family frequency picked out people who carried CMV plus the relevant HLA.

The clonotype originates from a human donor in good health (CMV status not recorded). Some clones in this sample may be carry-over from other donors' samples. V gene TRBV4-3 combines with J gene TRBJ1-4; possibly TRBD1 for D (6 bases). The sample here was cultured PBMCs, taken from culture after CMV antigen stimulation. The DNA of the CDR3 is TGCGCCAGCAGCCAAGATAGGAGGGGGGGTAATGAAAAACTGTTTTTT. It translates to CASSQDRRGGNEKLFF.